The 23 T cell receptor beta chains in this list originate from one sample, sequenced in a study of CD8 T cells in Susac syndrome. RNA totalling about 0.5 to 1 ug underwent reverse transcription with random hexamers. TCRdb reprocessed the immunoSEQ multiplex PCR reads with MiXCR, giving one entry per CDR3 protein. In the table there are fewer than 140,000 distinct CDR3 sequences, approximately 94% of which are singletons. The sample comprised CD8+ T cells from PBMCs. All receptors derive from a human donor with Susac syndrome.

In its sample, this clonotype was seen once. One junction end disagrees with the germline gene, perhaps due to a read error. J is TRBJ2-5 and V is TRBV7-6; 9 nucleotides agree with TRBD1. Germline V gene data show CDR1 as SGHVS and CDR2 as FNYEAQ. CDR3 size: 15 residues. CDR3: CASCLEQGAQETQYF. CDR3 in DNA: TGTGCCAGCTGCTTAGAACAGGGGGCCCAAGAGACCCAGTACTTC.

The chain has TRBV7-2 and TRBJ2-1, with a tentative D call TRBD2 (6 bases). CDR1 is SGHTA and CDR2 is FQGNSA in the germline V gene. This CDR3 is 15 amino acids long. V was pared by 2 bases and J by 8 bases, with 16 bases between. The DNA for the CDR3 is TGTGCCAGCAGCTTAAGGGGACTCCTGGTGGATGAGCAGTTCTTC. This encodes CASSLRGLLVDEQFF.

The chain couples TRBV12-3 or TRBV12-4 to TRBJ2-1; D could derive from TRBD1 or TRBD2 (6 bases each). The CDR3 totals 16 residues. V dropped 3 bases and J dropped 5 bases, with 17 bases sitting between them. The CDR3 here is CASSFSEGGPHNEQFF. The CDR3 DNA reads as TGTGCCAGCAGTTTTTCGGAGGGGGGCCCCCACAATGAGCAGTTCTTC.

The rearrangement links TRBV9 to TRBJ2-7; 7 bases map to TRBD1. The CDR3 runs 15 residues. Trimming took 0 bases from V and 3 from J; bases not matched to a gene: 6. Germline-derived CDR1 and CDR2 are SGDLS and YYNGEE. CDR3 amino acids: CASSVGGGGYYEQYF. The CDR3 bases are TGTGCCAGCAGCGTAGGAGGGGGCGGATACTACGAGCAGTACTTC.

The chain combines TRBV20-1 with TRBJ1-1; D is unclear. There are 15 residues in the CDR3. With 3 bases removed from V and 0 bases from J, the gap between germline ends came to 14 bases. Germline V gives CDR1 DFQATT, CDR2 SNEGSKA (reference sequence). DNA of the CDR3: TGCAGTGCTAGTTTAGTCCCGAATTTGAACACTGAAGCTTTCTTT. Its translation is CSASLVPNLNTEAFF.

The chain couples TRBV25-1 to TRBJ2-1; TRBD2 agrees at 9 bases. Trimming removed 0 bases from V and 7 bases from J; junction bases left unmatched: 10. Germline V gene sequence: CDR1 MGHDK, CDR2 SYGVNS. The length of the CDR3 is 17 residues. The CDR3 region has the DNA TGTGCCAGCAGTGAATATAGGGGCGGGGGGGCCACGAATGAGCAGTTCTTC. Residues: CASSEYRGGGATNEQFF.

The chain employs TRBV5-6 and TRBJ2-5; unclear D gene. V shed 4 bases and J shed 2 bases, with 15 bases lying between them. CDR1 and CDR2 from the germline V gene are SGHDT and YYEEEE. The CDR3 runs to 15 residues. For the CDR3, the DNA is TGTGCCAGCAGCGTCCCGGGCTCCGTACAAGAGACCCAGTACTTC. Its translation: CASSVPGSVQETQYF.

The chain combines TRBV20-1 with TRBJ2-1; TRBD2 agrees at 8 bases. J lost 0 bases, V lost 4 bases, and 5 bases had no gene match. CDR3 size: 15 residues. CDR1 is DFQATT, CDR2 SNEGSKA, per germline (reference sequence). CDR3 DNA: TGCAGTGCTACGGGGCGGGGGGACTCCTACAATGAGCAGTTCTTC. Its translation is CSATGRGDSYNEQFF.

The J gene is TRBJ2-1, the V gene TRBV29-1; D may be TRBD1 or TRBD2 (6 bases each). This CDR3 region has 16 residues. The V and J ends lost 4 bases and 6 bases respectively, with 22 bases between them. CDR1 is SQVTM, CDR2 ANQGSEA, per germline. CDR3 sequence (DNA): TGCAGCGTTGCCGGTCCGCGTGGGGGGCTGGCCAATGAGCAGTTCTTC. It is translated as CSVAGPRGGLANEQFF.

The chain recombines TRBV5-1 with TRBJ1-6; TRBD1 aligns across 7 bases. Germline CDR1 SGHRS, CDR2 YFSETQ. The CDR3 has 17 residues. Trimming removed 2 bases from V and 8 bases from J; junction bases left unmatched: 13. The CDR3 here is CASSLMDLDRNDSPLHF. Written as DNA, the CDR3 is TGCGCCAGCAGCTTAATGGATCTGGACAGGAATGATTCACCCCTCCACTTT. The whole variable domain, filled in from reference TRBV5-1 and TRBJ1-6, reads KAGVTQTPRYLIKTRGQQVTLSCSPISGHRSVSWYQQTPGQGLQFLFEYFSETQRNKGNFPGRFSGRQFSNSRSEMNVSTLELGDSALYLCASSLMDLDRNDSPLHFGNGTRLTVT.

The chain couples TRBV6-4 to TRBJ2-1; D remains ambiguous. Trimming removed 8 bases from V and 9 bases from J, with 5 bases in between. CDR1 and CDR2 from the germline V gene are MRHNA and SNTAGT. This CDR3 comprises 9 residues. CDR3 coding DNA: TGTGCCAGCTCGGGTGAGCAGTTCTTC. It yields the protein CASSGEQFF.

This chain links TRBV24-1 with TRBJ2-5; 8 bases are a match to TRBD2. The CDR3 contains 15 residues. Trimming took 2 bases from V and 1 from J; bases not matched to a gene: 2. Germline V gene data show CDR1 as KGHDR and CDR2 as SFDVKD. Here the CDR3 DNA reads TGTGCCACCAGTGATTCGAGCGGGGGCCAAGAGACCCAGTACTTC. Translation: CATSDSSGGQETQYF.

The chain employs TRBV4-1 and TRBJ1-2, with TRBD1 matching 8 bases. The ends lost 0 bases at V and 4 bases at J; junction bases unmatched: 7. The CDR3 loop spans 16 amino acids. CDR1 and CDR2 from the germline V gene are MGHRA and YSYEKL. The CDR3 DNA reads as TGCGCCAGCAGCCAAGATGGGACAGGAGGCGGCTATGGCTACACCTTC. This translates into CASSQDGTGGGYGYTF.

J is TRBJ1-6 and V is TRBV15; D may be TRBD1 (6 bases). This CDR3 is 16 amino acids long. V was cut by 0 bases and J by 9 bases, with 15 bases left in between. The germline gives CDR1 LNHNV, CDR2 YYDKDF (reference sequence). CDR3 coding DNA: TGTGCCACCAGCAGAGAACGGGGGCGCCTTAGTTCACCCCTCCACTTT. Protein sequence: CATSRERGRLSSPLHF.

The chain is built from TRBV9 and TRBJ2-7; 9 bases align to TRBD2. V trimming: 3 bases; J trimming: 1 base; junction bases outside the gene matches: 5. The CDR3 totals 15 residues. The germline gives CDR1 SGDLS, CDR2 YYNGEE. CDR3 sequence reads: CASSAGLADSYEQYF. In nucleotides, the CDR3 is TGTGCCAGCAGCGCGGGACTAGCTGATTCCTACGAGCAGTACTTC.

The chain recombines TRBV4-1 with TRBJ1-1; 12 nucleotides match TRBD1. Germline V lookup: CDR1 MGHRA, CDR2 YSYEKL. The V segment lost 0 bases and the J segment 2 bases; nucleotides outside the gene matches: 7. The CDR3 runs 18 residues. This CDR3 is CASSQDLGTGGLNTEAFF. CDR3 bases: TGCGCCAGCAGCCAAGATTTGGGGACAGGGGGCCTCAACACTGAAGCTTTCTTT.

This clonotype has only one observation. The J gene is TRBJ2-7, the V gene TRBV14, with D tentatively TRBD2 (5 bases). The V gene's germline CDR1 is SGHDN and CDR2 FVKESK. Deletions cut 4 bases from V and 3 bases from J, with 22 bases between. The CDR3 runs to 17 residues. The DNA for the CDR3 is TGTGCCAGCAGCCCGGGAAGGCCGGGATTCACCCACTACGAGCAGTACTTC. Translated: CASSPGRPGFTHYEQYF.

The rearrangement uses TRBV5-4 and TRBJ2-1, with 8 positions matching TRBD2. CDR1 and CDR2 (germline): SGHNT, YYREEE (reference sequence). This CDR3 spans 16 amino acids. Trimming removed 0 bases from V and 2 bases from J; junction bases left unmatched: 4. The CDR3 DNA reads TGTGCCAGCAGCTTGGGTTCGGGGGGGCCCTACAATGAGCAGTTCTTC. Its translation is CASSLGSGGPYNEQFF.

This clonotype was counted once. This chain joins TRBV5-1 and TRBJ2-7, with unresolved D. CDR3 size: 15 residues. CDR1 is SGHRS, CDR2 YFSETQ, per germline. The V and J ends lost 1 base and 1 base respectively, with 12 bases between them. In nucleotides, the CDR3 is TGCGCCAGCAGCTTGAGGCAGGCAACATCCTACGAGCAGTACTTC. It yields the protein CASSLRQATSYEQYF.

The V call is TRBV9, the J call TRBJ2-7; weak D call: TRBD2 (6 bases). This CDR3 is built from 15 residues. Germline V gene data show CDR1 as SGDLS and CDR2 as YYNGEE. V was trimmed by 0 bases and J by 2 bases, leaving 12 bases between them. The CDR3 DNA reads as TGTGCCAGCAGCGTAGGTGGGACTGACGCCTACGAGCAGTACTTC. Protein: CASSVGGTDAYEQYF. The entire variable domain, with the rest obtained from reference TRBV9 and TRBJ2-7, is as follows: DSGVTQTPKHLITATGQRVTLRCSPRSGDLSVYWYQQSLDQGLQFLIQYYNGEERAKGNILERFSAQQFPDLHSELNLSSLELGDSALYFCASSVGGTDAYEQYFGPGTRLTVT.

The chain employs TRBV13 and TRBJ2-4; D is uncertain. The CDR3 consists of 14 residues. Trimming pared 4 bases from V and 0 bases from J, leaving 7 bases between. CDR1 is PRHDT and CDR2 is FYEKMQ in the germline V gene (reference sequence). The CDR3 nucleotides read TGTGCCAGCAGCTCAGCCCTAGCCAAAAACATTCAGTACTTC. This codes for CASSSALAKNIQYF.

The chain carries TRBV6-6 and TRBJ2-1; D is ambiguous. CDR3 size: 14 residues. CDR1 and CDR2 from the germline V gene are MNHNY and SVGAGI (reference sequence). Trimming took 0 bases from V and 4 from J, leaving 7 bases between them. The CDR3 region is CASSYSSLYNEQFF. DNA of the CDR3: TGTGCCAGCAGTTACTCTAGCCTATACAATGAGCAGTTCTTC.

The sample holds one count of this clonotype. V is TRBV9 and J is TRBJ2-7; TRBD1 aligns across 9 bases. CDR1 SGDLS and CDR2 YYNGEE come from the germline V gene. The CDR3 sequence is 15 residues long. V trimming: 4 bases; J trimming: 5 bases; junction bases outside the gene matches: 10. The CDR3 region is CASSTFGTGRNEQYF. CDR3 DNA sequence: TGTGCCAGCAGCACATTCGGGACAGGGCGCAACGAGCAGTACTTC.